This T cell receptor beta chain was identified during a study of CD8+CD57+ T cells in acquired aplastic anemia (dated by TCRdb to 2017 to 2018). Notes on the research overall: DNA extracted from sorted CD4+ and CD8+ cells had a mean of around 3 ug, with a range of roughly 0.2 to 30 ug. CD8+CD57+ expansion was defined as frequency above the mean frequency observed in healthy subjects.

The study at large found these results: Patients and healthy controls showed no significant difference in CD8+ Simpson's diversity (P=0.060). Twenty-nine CD8+ CDR3 sequences were found in both patients and controls but appeared to be highly expressed in patients and within the immunodominant clones of the patients.

CDR1 and CDR2 were assigned from the germline V gene as SQVTM and ANQGSEA. From cysteine to phenylalanine, the CDR3 is 15 amino acids long. The read is trimmed to its CDR3 DNA, 45 bases read in frame from base 1. Germline trimming: 4 bases from V, 5 bases from J; junction bases outside gene matches: 11. TCR beta VDJ combination and CDR3 sequence profiling used genomic DNA as the template. An Illumina HiSeq 2000 was the platform used for TCR repertoire sequencing. Per the source publication's procedure: TRBV/TRBJ rearrangement plots, CDR3 size and DJ length profiles, and Simpson's diversity index were used to assess repertoires. The most abundant DNA sequence in the deep sequencing data was taken as the immunodominant clone. CDR3 amino acid sequences were checked for sharing between subjects and were compared against published repertoires and the VDJdb database. TCRdb reran the public reads through fastp at Q25 and MiXCR, keeping productive beta chains. Every CDR3 protein is listed once, alongside the most common genes and DNA of its rows. These V and J calls rely on TCRdb rather than the paper's analysis. Within this sample are over 250,000 distinct CDR3 sequences, with roughly 53% of them counted one time only. Around 1.3% of the sample is in the top ten clones.

For this clonotype: Its antigen remains unidentified. No base-level quality is on record; no much larger clone is a single base apart.

Patients chosen for sequencing had shown expansion of CD8+CD57+ cells by flow cytometry. Every patient had severe acquired aplastic anemia, diagnosed using the International Study of Aplastic Anemia and Agranulocytosis and Camitta criteria. No patient had received any therapy when blood was sampled. The study deep-sequenced TCR repertoires of sorted CD4+ and CD8+ blood T cells from severe aplastic anemia patients and healthy subjects. Patients were enrolled in the USA under clinicaltrials.gov protocols 00001620, 01623167, 00001397, 00071045, 00081523 and 00961064. Ficoll-Paque density gradient centrifugation was used to isolate peripheral blood mononuclear cells. Before DNA extraction, CD4+ and CD8+ T cells were sorted by FACS or by magnetic beads.

Sequencing input: sorted CD4+, CD8+, or CD8+CD57+ T cells (not recorded which) from PBMCs. The chain is assembled from TRBV29-1 and TRBJ2-5; a stretch of 9 junction bases matches TRBD2. The sequence came from a human donor with aplastic anemia. The DNA reads TGCAGCGTTGTGAGTGGCGGGGGGGCCTCTGAGACCCAGTACTTC. It specifies CSVVSGGGASETQYF.